Below are 5 T cell receptor beta chains sequenced from a single sample in a study of T cell repertoires in cytomegalovirus infection. TCRdb processed the reads anew with MiXCR; each CDR3 protein has one entry. The table records fewer than 650,000 distinct CDR3 sequences, roughly 42% of them present only once. These TCRs are of unknown antigen specificity. The source was cultured PBMCs, collected from culture after CMV antigen stimulation. These receptors were collected from a human donor in good health (CMV status not recorded). Some clones in this sample may be carry-over from other donors' samples.

The chain employs TRBV7-9 and TRBJ2-2, with D unresolved. The length of the CDR3 is 12 residues. V was shortened by 3 bases and J by 6 bases, with 5 bases between the two germline ends. In germline, CDR1 is SEHNR, CDR2 FQNEAQ (reference sequence). The CDR3 protein is CASSFKAGELFF. The CDR3 DNA reads TGTGCCAGCAGCTTTAAAGCCGGGGAGCTGTTTTTT.

J is TRBJ1-5 and V is TRBV6-5; D not resolved. V was trimmed by 0 bases and J by 4 bases, leaving 10 bases between them. The CDR3 has 15 amino acids. Germline loops: CDR1 MNHEY, CDR2 SVGAGI. DNA for the CDR3: TGTGCCAGCAGTTACTCGGGGAGCCTAAATCAGCCCCAGCATTTT. The encoded protein is CASSYSGSLNQPQHF.

There are a few counts of this clonotype. This rearrangement joins TRBV7-2 to TRBJ2-3; 10 nucleotides match TRBD1. The CDR3 totals 15 residues. V lost 5 bases to trimming and J lost 3 bases; unmatched junction nucleotides: 5. CDR1 SGHTA and CDR2 FQGNSA come from the germline V gene. The CDR3 DNA follows: TGTGCCAGCAGCGGACAGGGGGGAATTACAGATACGCAGTATTTT. Amino acid sequence: CASSGQGGITDTQYF. Full variable domain (missing parts from reference TRBV7-2 and TRBJ2-3): GAGVSQSPSNKVTEKGKDVELRCDPISGHTALYWYRQSLGQGLEFLIYFQGNSAPDKSGLPSDRFSAERTGGSVSTLTIQRTQQEDSAVYLCASSGQGGITDTQYFGPGTRLTVL.

This chain uses TRBV12-3 or TRBV12-4 with TRBJ2-7, with 7 positions matching TRBD1. CDR3 length equals 16 residues. V trimming: 8 bases; J trimming: 0 bases; junction bases outside the gene matches: 13. In DNA, the CDR3 is TGTGCCAGCGGAAAGGGCACGGGACAGAGCTCCTACGAGCAGTACTTC. Translation: CASGKGTGQSSYEQYF.

The chain is built from TRBV6-1 and TRBJ2-1; D call uncertain. Trimming stripped 1 base from V and 15 bases from J, with 16 bases between. This CDR3 region has 13 residues. Germline lookup yields CDR1 MNHNS and CDR2 SASEGT. The CDR3 spells CASSEGWVRMLFF. The CDR3 DNA follows: TGTGCCAGCAGTGAAGGTTGGGTCAGAATGCTGTTCTTC.